Listed here is a single T cell receptor beta chain. The data originate from a study of blood T cell repertoires in COVID-19. Only in-frame clones appear in the TCRdb table, and some are missing; sequencing was by immunoSEQ multiplex PCR. This sample carries roughly 200,000 clones, over 80% of them seen once, and the ten largest clones take around 6.3%. CDR3 length equals 14 residues. Germline CDR1 MGHRA, CDR2 YSYEKL. Trimming stripped 0 bases from V and 6 bases from J, with 11 bases between. The sequenced sample was peripheral blood. The clonotype comes from a woman aged 40 to 50 with COVID-19, enrolled during active disease. The rearrangement uses TRBV4-1 and TRBJ1-1, with D maybe TRBD1 (5 bases). CDR3 loop: CASSQEGPLPEAFF. CDR3 nucleotide sequence: TGCGCCAGCAGCCAAGAGGGGCCGCTGCCTGAAGCTTTCTTT.